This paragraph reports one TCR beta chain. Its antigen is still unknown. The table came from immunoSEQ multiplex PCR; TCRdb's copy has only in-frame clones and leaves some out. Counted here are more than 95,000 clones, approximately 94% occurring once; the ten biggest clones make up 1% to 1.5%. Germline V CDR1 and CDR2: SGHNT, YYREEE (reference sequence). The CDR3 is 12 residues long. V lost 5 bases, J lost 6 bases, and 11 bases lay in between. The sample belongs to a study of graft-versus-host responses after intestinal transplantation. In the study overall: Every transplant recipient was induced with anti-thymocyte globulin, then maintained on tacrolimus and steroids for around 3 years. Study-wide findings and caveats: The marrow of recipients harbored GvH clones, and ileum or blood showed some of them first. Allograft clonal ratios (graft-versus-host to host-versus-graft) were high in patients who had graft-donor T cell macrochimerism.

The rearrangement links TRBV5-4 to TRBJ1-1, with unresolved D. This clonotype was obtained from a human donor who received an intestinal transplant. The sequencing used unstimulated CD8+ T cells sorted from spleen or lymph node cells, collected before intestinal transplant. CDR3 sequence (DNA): TGTGCCAGCAGGATGGGGAGTTCTGAAGCTTTCTTT. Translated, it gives CASRMGSSEAFF.